These 13 T cell receptor beta chains originate from one sample sequenced in a study of blood T cell repertoires in COVID-19. Assay used: immunoSEQ multiplex PCR; TCRdb lists only in-frame clones, some missing. The repertoire consists of just under 350,000 clones, with more than 70% occurring once and the leading ten covering 6% to 8%. The sequenced sample consisted of peripheral blood. The source of these receptors is a woman in her seventies with COVID-19, enrolled during active disease.

The chain combines TRBV28 with TRBJ2-2; TRBD1 matches at 8 bases. Germline V gene lookup returns CDR1 MDHEN and CDR2 SYDVKM. CDR3 size: 15 residues. After removal of 8 bases from V and 6 bases from J, the junction contained 11 bases not matched to a gene. CDR3 sequence reads: CASSRQGMGAGELFF. CDR3 bases: TGTGCCAGCTCTAGACAGGGGATGGGAGCCGGGGAGCTGTTTTTT.

The rearrangement links TRBV3-1 (or the pseudogene TRBV3-2) to TRBJ2-3; D gene unclear. The germline CDR1 and CDR2 sequences are LGHDT and YNNKEL (reference sequence). The CDR3 runs 15 residues. V shed 4 bases and J shed 1 base, with 12 bases lying between them. CDR3: CASSLTFIGTDTQYF. The DNA for the CDR3 is TGTGCCAGCAGCCTAACGTTTATAGGCACAGATACGCAGTATTTT.

The V gene is TRBV7-2, the J gene TRBJ1-1, with 12 nucleotides matching TRBD1. CDR1 is SGHTA and CDR2 is FQGNSA in the germline V gene. The trim removed 5 bases at V and 6 bases at J, leaving 7 bases unmatched. The CDR3 runs to 15 residues. CDR3 DNA sequence: TGTGCCAGCAGCCCTCGGGACAGGGGGCGATCTGAAGCTTTCTTT. Residues: CASSPRDRGRSEAFF.

The chain is built from TRBV29-1 and TRBJ1-2; the match to TRBD1 covers 9 bases. The CDR3 is 13 amino acids. V lost 7 bases to trimming and J lost 6 bases; unmatched junction nucleotides: 9. The germline V gene has CDR1 SQVTM and CDR2 ANQGSEA. The CDR3 loop is CSALQGAYNGYTF. Written as DNA, the CDR3 is TGCAGCGCACTACAGGGGGCGTATAATGGCTACACCTTC. Using reference TRBV29-1 and TRBJ1-2 for the parts outside the CDR3, the full variable domain is SAVISQKPSRDICQRGTSLTIQCQVDSQVTMMFWYRQQPGQSLTLIATANQGSEATYESGFVIDKFPISRPNLTFSTLTVSNMSPEDSSIYLCSALQGAYNGYTFGSGTRLTVV.

Here the CDR3 reads CASRGAGNEKLFF. In nucleotides, the CDR3 is TGTGCCAGCAGGGGGGCCGGGAATGAAAAACTGTTTTTT. The rearrangement links TRBV6-5 to TRBJ1-4; the D gene is possibly TRBD1 (6 bases). Deletions cut 6 bases from V and 5 bases from J, with 10 bases between. The CDR3 consists of 13 residues. From germline, CDR1 is MNHEY and CDR2 SVGAGI.

V and J are TRBV5-1 and TRBJ1-4; D possibly corresponds to TRBD1 (5 bases). V lost 0 bases and J 8 bases, leaving 14 bases between the germline ends. From germline, CDR1 is SGHRS and CDR2 YFSETQ. The CDR3 totals 15 residues. CDR3 nucleotide sequence: TGCGCCAGCAGCTTGGCCCAGGGTATGGGGGAAAAACTGTTTTTT. This sequence encodes CASSLAQGMGEKLFF.

The chain couples TRBV18 to TRBJ2-3; 8 positions agree with TRBD2. Germline values: CDR1 KGHSH, CDR2 LQKENI. CDR3 size: 18 residues. V trimming: 4 bases; J trimming: 6 bases; junction bases outside the gene matches: 18. CDR3: CASSLAGGSGDLRDTQYF. The CDR3 DNA follows: TGTGCCAGCTCACTTGCTGGGGGTAGCGGGGACCTTAGGGATACGCAGTATTTT.

The genes are TRBV29-1 and TRBJ1-1; D gene unclear. Germline V gene sequence: CDR1 SQVTM, CDR2 ANQGSEA. Deletions cut 7 bases from V and 5 bases from J, with 8 bases between. This CDR3 has 10 residues. CDR3 sequence reads: CSAMRTEAFF. DNA of the CDR3: TGCAGCGCGATGAGGACTGAAGCTTTCTTT. Filled out from reference TRBV29-1 and TRBJ1-1, the complete variable domain reads SAVISQKPSRDICQRGTSLTIQCQVDSQVTMMFWYRQQPGQSLTLIATANQGSEATYESGFVIDKFPISRPNLTFSTLTVSNMSPEDSSIYLCSAMRTEAFFGQGTRLTVV.

The chain combines TRBV21-1 with TRBJ1-2. TRBV21-1 is labeled a pseudogene. The CDR3 has 15 residues. CDR3 DNA: TGTGCCAGCAGCAAAACGGAGCCCACTAACTATGGCTACACCTTC. This encodes CASSKTEPTNYGYTF.

V is TRBV10-2 and J is TRBJ1-1; the D gene is possibly TRBD1 (5 bases). From germline, CDR1 is WSHSY and CDR2 SAAADI. CDR3 length equals 14 residues. The V and J ends lost 0 bases and 10 bases respectively, with 15 bases between them. The CDR3 sequence: CASSESAGRLVAFF. CDR3 DNA: TGCGCCAGCAGTGAGTCGGCAGGGCGGCTAGTAGCTTTCTTT.

A word on this clone: Other DNA sequences of this sample code for an identical CDR3. The rearrangement joins TRBV24-1 to TRBJ1-2, with D unresolved. CDR3 length: 13 amino acids. Trimming stripped 2 bases from V and 8 bases from J, with 11 bases between. Germline CDR1 reads KGHDR; CDR2 reads SFDVKD. The CDR3 sequence is CATSDSRVGGYTF. Written as DNA, the CDR3 is TGTGCCACCAGTGATTCCCGGGTAGGCGGCTACACCTTC.

The CDR3 DNA reads as TGCGCCAGCAGCCTGCGGGTAGGCGGAAACAACAATGAGCAGTTCTTC. Protein sequence: CASSLRVGGNNNEQFF. This chain uses TRBV5-1 with TRBJ2-1; D is possibly TRBD2 (5 bases). Germline CDR1 is SGHRS and CDR2 is YFSETQ. There are 16 residues in the CDR3. The V end was cut by 4 bases, the J end by 5 bases, with 19 bases between.

V is TRBV6-2 or TRBV6-3 and J is TRBJ2-1; 9 nucleotides agree with TRBD2. After removal of 6 bases from V and 4 bases from J, the junction contained 7 bases not matched to a gene. The CDR3 extends over 15 amino acids. Germline CDR1 MNHEY, CDR2 SVGEGT. The CDR3 nucleotides read TGTGCCAGCAGCCGGGCGGGGGGGACTTACAATGAGCAGTTCTTC. As protein: CASSRAGGTYNEQFF.